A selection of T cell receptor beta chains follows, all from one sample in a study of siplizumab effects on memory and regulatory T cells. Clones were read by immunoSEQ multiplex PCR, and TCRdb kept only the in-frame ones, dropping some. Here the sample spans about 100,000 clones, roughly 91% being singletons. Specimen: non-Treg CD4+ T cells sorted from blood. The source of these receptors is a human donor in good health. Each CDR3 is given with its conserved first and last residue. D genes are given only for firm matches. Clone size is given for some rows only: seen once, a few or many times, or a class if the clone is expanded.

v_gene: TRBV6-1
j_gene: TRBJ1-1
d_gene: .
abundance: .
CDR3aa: CASSEAPSPAFF
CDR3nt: TGTGCCAGCAGTGAAGCCCCTTCCCCAGCTTTCTTT

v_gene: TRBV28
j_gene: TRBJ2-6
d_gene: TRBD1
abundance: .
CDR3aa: CASSLWGTDSGANVLTF
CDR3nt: TGTGCCAGCAGTTTATGGGGGACAGACTCTGGGGCCAACGTCCTGACTTTC

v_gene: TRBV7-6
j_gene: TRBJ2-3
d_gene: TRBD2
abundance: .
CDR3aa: CASSLEPSGSTDTQYF
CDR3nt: TGTGCCAGCAGCTTAGAGCCTAGCGGGAGTACAGATACGCAGTATTTT

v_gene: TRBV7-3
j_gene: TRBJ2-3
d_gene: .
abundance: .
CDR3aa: CASSLTAAGRTDTQYF
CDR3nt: TGTGCCAGCAGCTTAACGGCTGCAGGGCGCACAGATACGCAGTATTTT

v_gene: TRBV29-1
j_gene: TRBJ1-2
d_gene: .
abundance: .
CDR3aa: CSVVINQEGYTF
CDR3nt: TGCAGCGTTGTAATCAATCAGGAGGGCTACACCTTC

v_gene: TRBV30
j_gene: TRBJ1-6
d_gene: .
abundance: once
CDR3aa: CAWSVSRDNSPLHF
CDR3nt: TGTGCCTGGAGTGTCTCCAGGGATAATTCACCCCTCCACTTT

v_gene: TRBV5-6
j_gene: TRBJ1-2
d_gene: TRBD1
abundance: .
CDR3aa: CASSLDLGFGDSRTGYTF
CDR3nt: TGTGCCAGCAGCTTGGATTTGGGATTTGGGGACAGTCGGACTGGCTACACCTTC

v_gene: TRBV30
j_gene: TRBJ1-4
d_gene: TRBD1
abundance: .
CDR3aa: CAANRDRGEKLFF
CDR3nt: TGTGCCGCCAACCGGGACAGGGGTGAAAAACTGTTTTTT

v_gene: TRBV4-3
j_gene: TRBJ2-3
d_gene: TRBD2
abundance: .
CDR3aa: CASSQGLAGGGDTQYF
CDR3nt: TGCGCCAGCAGCCAAGGACTAGCGGGAGGGGGAGATACGCAGTATTTT

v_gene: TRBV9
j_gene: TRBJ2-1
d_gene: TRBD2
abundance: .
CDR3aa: CASSVGTSGYNEQFF
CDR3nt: TGTGCCAGCAGCGTAGGCACTAGCGGCTACAATGAGCAGTTCTTC

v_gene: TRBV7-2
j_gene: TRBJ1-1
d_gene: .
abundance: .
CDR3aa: CASSLEGRGSNTEAFF
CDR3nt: TGTGCCAGCAGCTTGGAGGGCAGGGGTTCGAACACTGAAGCTTTCTTT

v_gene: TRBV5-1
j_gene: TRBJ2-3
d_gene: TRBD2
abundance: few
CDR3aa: CASSSGLAENTDTQYF
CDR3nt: TGCGCCAGCAGCTCGGGACTAGCGGAGAACACAGATACGCAGTATTTT

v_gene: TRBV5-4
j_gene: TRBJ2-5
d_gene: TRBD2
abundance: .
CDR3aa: CASRKSGGPETQYF
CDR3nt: TGTGCCAGCAGAAAATCGGGAGGGCCGGAGACCCAGTACTTC

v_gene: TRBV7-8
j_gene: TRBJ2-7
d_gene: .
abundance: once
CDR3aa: CASSLSGRVYEQYF
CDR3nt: TGTGCCAGCAGCTTATCAGGCAGGGTATACGAGCAGTACTTC

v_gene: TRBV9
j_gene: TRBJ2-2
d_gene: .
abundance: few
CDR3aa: CASSPQVGGRGELFF
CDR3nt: TGTGCCAGCAGCCCGCAAGTGGGGGGACGCGGGGAGCTGTTTTTT

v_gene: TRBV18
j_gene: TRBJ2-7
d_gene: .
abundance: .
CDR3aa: CASSGGARDSYEQYF
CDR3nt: TGTGCCAGCTCAGGAGGCGCGCGGGACTCCTACGAGCAGTACTTC

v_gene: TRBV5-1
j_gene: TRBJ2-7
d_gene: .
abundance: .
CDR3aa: CASSLVATMGFEQYF
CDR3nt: TGCGCCAGCAGCTTGGTAGCAACGATGGGTTTCGAGCAGTACTTC